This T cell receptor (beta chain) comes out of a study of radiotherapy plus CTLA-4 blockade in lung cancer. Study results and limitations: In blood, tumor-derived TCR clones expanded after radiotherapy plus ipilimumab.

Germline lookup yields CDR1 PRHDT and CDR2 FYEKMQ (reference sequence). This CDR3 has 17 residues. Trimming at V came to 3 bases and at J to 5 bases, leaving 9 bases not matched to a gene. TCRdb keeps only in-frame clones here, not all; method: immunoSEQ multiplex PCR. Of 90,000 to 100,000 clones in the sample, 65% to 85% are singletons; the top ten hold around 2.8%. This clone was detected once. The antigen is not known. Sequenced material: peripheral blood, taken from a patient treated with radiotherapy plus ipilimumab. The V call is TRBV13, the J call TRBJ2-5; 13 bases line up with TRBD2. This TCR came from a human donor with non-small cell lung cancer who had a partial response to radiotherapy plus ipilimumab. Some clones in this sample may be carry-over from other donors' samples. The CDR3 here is CASSLKTSGGAGETQYF. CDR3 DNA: TGTGCCAGCAGCTTGAAAACTAGCGGGGGGGCCGGGGAGACCCAGTACTTC. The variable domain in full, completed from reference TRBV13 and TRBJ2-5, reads AAGVIQSPRHLIKEKRETATLKCYPIPRHDTVYWYQQGPGQDPQFLISFYEKMQSDKGSIPDRFSAQQFSDYHSELNMSSLELGDSALYFCASSLKTSGGAGETQYFGPGTRLLVL.